The clone carrying this TCR beta chain occurred once. This sample is part of a study of STAT5B mutations in CD4+ large granular lymphocyte leukemia. Only in-frame clones appear in the TCRdb table, and some are missing; sequencing was by immunoSEQ multiplex PCR. Counted here are about 24,000 clones, approximately 75% occurring once; the ten biggest clones make up 0.5% to 0.65%. V was cut by 4 bases and J by 4 bases, with 17 bases left in between. CDR3 size: 15 residues. The germline gives CDR1 MDHEN, CDR2 SYDVKM. The chain has TRBV28 and TRBJ2-7; D could derive from TRBD1 or TRBD2 (7 bases each). The TCR was taken from a human donor in good health. The sample taken for sequencing was CD4+ T cells from blood buffy coats. In DNA, the CDR3 is TGTGCCAGCAGTTCCCCAGGGGGGGGGACTTACGAGCAGTACTTC. It yields the protein CASSSPGGGTYEQYF.